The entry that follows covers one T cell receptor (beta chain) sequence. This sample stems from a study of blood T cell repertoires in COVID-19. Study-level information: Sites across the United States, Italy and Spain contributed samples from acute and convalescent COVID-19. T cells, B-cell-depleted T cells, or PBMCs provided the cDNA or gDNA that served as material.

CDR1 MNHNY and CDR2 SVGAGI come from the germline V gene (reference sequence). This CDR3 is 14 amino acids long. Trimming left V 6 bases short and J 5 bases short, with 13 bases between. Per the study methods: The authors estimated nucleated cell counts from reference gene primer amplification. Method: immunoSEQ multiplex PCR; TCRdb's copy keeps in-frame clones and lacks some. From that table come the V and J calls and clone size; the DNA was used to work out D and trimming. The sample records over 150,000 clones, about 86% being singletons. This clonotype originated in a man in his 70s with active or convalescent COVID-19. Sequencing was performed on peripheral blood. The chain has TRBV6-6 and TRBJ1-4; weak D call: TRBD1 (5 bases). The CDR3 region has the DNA TGTGCCAGCAGCGCCCGGGGGGGGAATGAAAAACTGTTTTTT. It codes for CASSARGGNEKLFF.